A single T cell receptor (beta chain) is shown here with its context. The repertoire was sequenced with immunoSEQ multiplex PCR; TCRdb's copy has only in-frame clones and lacks some. The repertoire holds around 110,000 clones, more than 70% seen once, with about 2.1% in the top ten. This sample stems from a study of control samples from healthy donors and cancer patients. Germline CDR1 reads ENHRY; CDR2 reads SYGVKD. This CDR3 is 17 amino acids long. The junction had 6 bases not matched to a gene; V was cut back by 0 bases and J by 2 bases. Sample: blood. The source is a woman aged 70-85 years in good health. The chain carries TRBV10-3 and TRBJ1-3, with 8 bases aligning to TRBD1. CDR3 protein: CAISESGRGLAGNTIYF. The CDR3 DNA is TGTGCCATCAGTGAGTCGGGCAGGGGGCTGGCTGGAAACACCATATATTTT.